What follows are 26 T cell receptor beta chains derived from one specimen sequenced in a study of T cells in localized non-small cell lung cancer. Assay used: immunoSEQ multiplex PCR; TCRdb lists only in-frame clones, some missing. The data hold about 30,000 clones, with about 91% observed a single time. This specimen was peripheral blood, taken before any cancer treatment. The origin of the receptors is a male donor older than 55 with stage I lung adenocarcinoma.

The chain is built from TRBV13 and TRBJ1-5; 8 nucleotides line up with TRBD1. Losses at the gene ends were 1 base for V and 7 bases for J; bases not matched to a gene: 6. CDR3 length: 15 amino acids. Germline values: CDR1 PRHDT, CDR2 FYEKMQ (reference sequence). Here the CDR3 DNA reads TGTGCCAGCAGCTTAGCCGGACAGGGCGAGCAGCCCCAGCATTTT. It encodes CASSLAGQGEQPQHF.

V usage is TRBV4-2 and J usage is TRBJ1-5; 7 bases line up with TRBD1. Losses at the gene ends were 0 bases for V and 7 bases for J; bases not matched to a gene: 6. Germline V lookup: CDR1 LGHNA, CDR2 YNFKEQ. The CDR3 contains 15 residues. The CDR3 nucleotides read TGTGCCAGCAGCCAAGACAGAGGGGGCGAGCAGCCCCAGCATTTT. Translated, it gives CASSQDRGGEQPQHF.

The genes are TRBV4-1 and TRBJ2-6; TRBD2 might be the D (6 bases). Per the germline V gene, CDR1 is MGHRA and CDR2 is YSYEKL. Trimming stripped 0 bases from V and 0 bases from J, with 15 bases between. The CDR3 contains 19 residues. CDR3 nucleotides: TGCGCCAGCAGCCAAGATCGAGGAGGGGTCAGCTCTGGGGCCAACGTCCTGACTTTC. This encodes CASSQDRGGVSSGANVLTF.

In its sample, this clone was seen once. V is TRBV29-1 and J is TRBJ1-1, with D possibly matching TRBD1 (5 bases). The CDR3 is 12 amino acids. Germline V gene data show CDR1 as SQVTM and CDR2 as ANQGSEA. V dropped 5 bases and J dropped 6 bases, with 13 bases sitting between them. The CDR3 DNA follows: TGCAGCGTTCGTGAGGGGTACTCTGAAGCTTTCTTT. Translating gives CSVREGYSEAFF.

The chain carries TRBV6-1 and TRBJ2-3; D gene ambiguous. The V and J ends lost 8 bases and 0 bases respectively, with 15 bases between them. CDR3 length: 15 residues. Looked up from germline, CDR1 is MNHNS and CDR2 is SASEGT. CDR3 in amino acids: CASRIQYTSTDTQYF. The CDR3 bases are TGTGCCAGCCGGATACAATATACTAGCACAGATACGCAGTATTTT.

The rearrangement uses TRBV7-9 and TRBJ2-7, with D possibly being TRBD1 or TRBD2 (5 bases each). V lost 8 bases and J lost 1, with 21 bases in between. The CDR3 has 16 amino acids. The germline gives CDR1 SEHNR, CDR2 FQNEAQ (reference sequence). The CDR3 is CASSKSGTETSYEQYF. The CDR3 region has the DNA TGTGCCAGCTCTAAGTCCGGGACGGAGACTTCCTACGAGCAGTACTTC. The entire variable domain, with the rest obtained from reference TRBV7-9 and TRBJ2-7, is as follows: DTGVSQNPRHKITKRGQNVTFRCDPISEHNRLYWYRQTLGQGPEFLTYFQNEAQLEKSRLLSDRFSAERPKGSFSTLEIQRTEQGDSAMYLCASSKSGTETSYEQYFGPGTRLTVT.

V is TRBV10-2 and J is TRBJ1-6, with 7 bases identical to TRBD1. Germline loops: CDR1 WSHSY, CDR2 SAAADI. The CDR3 consists of 13 residues. J was trimmed by 10 bases and V by 4 bases; bases with no gene match: 4. The CDR3 spells CASSGQGKSPLHF. In nucleotides, the CDR3 is TGCGCCAGCAGTGGACAGGGCAAATCACCCCTCCACTTT.

This chain uses TRBV18 with TRBJ1-6; D unclear. Trimming shortened V by 4 bases and J by 10 bases, and 14 bases separated the two germline ends. The CDR3 spans 14 residues. Germline V gene sequence: CDR1 KGHSH, CDR2 LQKENI. The CDR3 bases are TGTGCCAGCTCACAACTAGTGGTCGGGTCACCCCTCCACTTT. It encodes CASSQLVVGSPLHF.

The chain employs TRBV28 and TRBJ1-3, with D hard to call. The CDR3 is made up of 15 amino acids. V was cut by 8 bases and J by 3 bases, with 17 bases left in between. CDR1 and CDR2 from the germline V gene are MDHEN and SYDVKM. The CDR3 nucleotides read TGTGCCAGCTCGCGGGCGGGGTCTCTTGGAAACACCATATATTTT. It specifies CASSRAGSLGNTIYF.

This chain joins TRBV29-1 and TRBJ2-5; no reliable D call. Germline V lookup: CDR1 SQVTM, CDR2 ANQGSEA. Trimming cost V 2 bases and J 0 bases, with 10 bases left between them. The CDR3 has 14 residues. CDR3 protein: CSVELAQYQETQYF. CDR3 bases: TGCAGCGTTGAATTGGCCCAATACCAAGAGACCCAGTACTTC.

The chain links TRBV30 to TRBJ1-1; unclear D gene. The CDR3 extends over 12 amino acids. CDR1 and CDR2 from the germline V gene are GTSNPN and SVGIG (reference sequence). The ends were cut back, 0 bases at V and 5 bases at J, with 7 bases in the middle. The CDR3 sequence: CAWSVIPTEAFF. In DNA form, the CDR3 reads TGTGCCTGGAGTGTAATTCCTACTGAAGCTTTCTTT.

The chain uses TRBV7-2 and TRBJ2-7; 9 bases map to TRBD1. The germline V gene encodes CDR1 SGHTA and CDR2 FQGNSA. The V and J ends lost 5 bases and 1 base, in that order; junction bases with no gene match: 12. There are 17 residues in the CDR3. The DNA of the CDR3 is TGTGCCAGCAGCAACCGGGGGACAGGGCATAGGTCCTACGAGCAGTACTTC. Encoded protein: CASSNRGTGHRSYEQYF.

The J gene is TRBJ1-4, the V gene TRBV6-6, with D unclear. The CDR3 is 12 residues long. The germline V gene encodes CDR1 MNHNY and CDR2 SVGAGI (reference sequence). The V end lost 0 bases, the J end lost 8 bases, and 4 bases lay between the germline ends. The CDR3 DNA is TGTGCCAGCAGTTACTCGGGAGAAAAACTGTTTTTT. Translated, it gives CASSYSGEKLFF.

V gene TRBV18 combines with J gene TRBJ1-6; TRBD1 aligns across 7 bases. The germline V gene has CDR1 KGHSH and CDR2 LQKENI. The CDR3 runs to 14 residues. V lost 3 bases and J lost 7; bases outside the gene matches: 3. The CDR3 region is CASSPGQTNSPLHF. The CDR3 DNA is TGTGCCAGCTCACCGGGACAGACGAATTCACCCCTCCACTTT. The variable domain in full, with the rest retrieved from reference TRBV18 and TRBJ1-6, is NAGVMQNPRHLVRRRGQEARLRCSPMKGHSHVYWYRQLPEEGLKFMVYLQKENIIDESGMPKERFSAEFPKEGPSILRIQQVVRGDSAAYFCASSPGQTNSPLHFGNGTRLTVT.

This clone has only one observation. The chain has TRBV27 and TRBJ2-5, with D tentatively TRBD1 (5 bases). This CDR3 contains 15 residues. Germline V lookup: CDR1 MNHEY, CDR2 SMNVEV (reference sequence). V lost 5 bases, J lost 3 bases, and 16 bases lay in between. The CDR3 DNA reads TGTGCCAGCAGTCCCCTCTCCCCAGGGAAAGAGACCCAGTACTTC. Amino acid sequence: CASSPLSPGKETQYF.

CDR3 in DNA: TGTGCCAGTGGGGATTGGGGACTAGATTCGTTCGCGAACACCGGGGAGCTGTTTTTT. This codes for CASGDWGLDSFANTGELFF. The chain combines TRBV19 with TRBJ2-2; 8 bases fit TRBD2. Germline values: CDR1 LNHDA, CDR2 SQIVND (reference sequence). CDR3 size: 19 residues. The V segment lost 8 bases and the J segment 0 bases; nucleotides outside the gene matches: 17.

V usage is TRBV20-1 and J usage is TRBJ2-2; D gene uncertain. Germline loops: CDR1 DFQATT, CDR2 SNEGSKA (reference sequence). The CDR3 is made up of 11 amino acids. Between the trimmed V and J ends, which lost 3 bases and 7 bases, there was a span of 6 bases. CDR3 loop: CSASNDGELFF. CDR3 nucleotides: TGCAGTGCTAGTAATGACGGGGAGCTGTTTTTT.

The J gene is TRBJ2-1, the V gene TRBV28, with 11 bases identical to TRBD2. V lost 5 bases and J lost 8; bases outside the gene matches: 14. From germline, CDR1 is MDHEN and CDR2 SYDVKM. The CDR3 is 17 residues long. The CDR3 region has the DNA TGTGCCAGCAGTCCCGTGGTAGCGGGGGGGCGCCAATATGAGCAGTTCTTC. Protein sequence: CASSPVVAGGRQYEQFF.

The chain has TRBV20-1 and TRBJ1-2; D call uncertain. CDR3 length: 11 amino acids. The V gene lost 3 bases and the J gene lost 8 bases, with 10 bases spanning the gap. Looked up from germline, CDR1 is DFQATT and CDR2 is SNEGSKA (reference sequence). The CDR3 DNA follows: TGCAGTGCTAGGGACGGTAGAGGCTACACCTTC. This codes for CSARDGRGYTF.

The chain employs TRBV2 and TRBJ1-1, with a possible D match to TRBD1 (5 bases). CDR1 is SNHLY, CDR2 FYNNEI, per germline. This CDR3 has 15 amino acids. Trimming removed 8 bases from V and 0 bases from J, with 16 bases in between. Written as DNA, the CDR3 is TGTGCCAGCGTTCGGGACGGGGCATTGAACACTGAAGCTTTCTTT. As protein: CASVRDGALNTEAFF.

This clone is a singleton in its sample. The chain carries TRBV6-1 and TRBJ1-1; the D is unclear. V lost 0 bases to trimming and J lost 3 bases, with 14 bases between them. Germline V gene lookup returns CDR1 MNHNS and CDR2 SASEGT. The CDR3 is 16 amino acids. In DNA form, the CDR3 reads TGTGCCAGCAGTGAAGCGCGAGGCCGGGGAGACACTGAAGCTTTCTTT. Protein: CASSEARGRGDTEAFF.

This clone came up once. This sequence joins TRBV19 and TRBJ1-4, with 8 positions matching TRBD1. Germline assignment: CDR1 LNHDA and CDR2 SQIVND (reference sequence). V trimming: 8 bases; J trimming: 3 bases; junction bases outside the gene matches: 2. The CDR3 length is 13 residues. CDR3 region: CASAGQANEKLFF. The CDR3, as DNA: TGTGCCAGTGCGGGACAGGCTAATGAAAAACTGTTTTTT.

The rearrangement uses TRBV28 and TRBJ2-2; 10 bases map to TRBD1. The J segment lost 4 bases and the V segment lost 6 bases, leaving 5 bases of the junction unmatched. CDR3 size: 15 residues. Germline lookup yields CDR1 MDHEN and CDR2 SYDVKM. In DNA, the CDR3 is TGTGCCAGCAGCTCCGGGACAGGGGCCACCGGGGAGCTGTTTTTT. It yields the protein CASSSGTGATGELFF.

The V and J genes are TRBV9 and TRBJ1-6; perhaps TRBD1 as D (5 bases). This CDR3 is 14 amino acids long. CDR1 is SGDLS and CDR2 is YYNGEE in the germline V gene. The germline V and J ends were trimmed by 5 bases and 6 bases, with 12 bases remaining between them. CDR3 region: CASSLWGSNSPLHF. The CDR3 coding sequence is TGTGCCAGCAGTCTCTGGGGGAGTAATTCACCCCTCCACTTT.

The chain employs TRBV28 and TRBJ1-1; D uncertain. The V end was cut by 7 bases, the J end by 1 base, with 10 bases between. The CDR3 is 13 residues long. Germline loops: CDR1 MDHEN, CDR2 SYDVKM. The CDR3 loop reads CASISASNTEAFF. In nucleotides, the CDR3 is TGTGCCAGCATCTCGGCATCGAACACTGAAGCTTTCTTT.

This clone was counted a single time. J is TRBJ2-3 and V is TRBV18; 8 bases line up with TRBD1. Germline CDR1 KGHSH, CDR2 LQKENI. CDR3 length: 13 amino acids. V lost 6 bases to trimming and J lost 5 bases; unmatched junction nucleotides: 4. For the CDR3, the DNA is TGTGCCAGCTCCCAGGGGGCGGGAGATACGCAGTATTTT. Translated, it gives CASSQGAGDTQYF.